The 4 T cell receptor beta chains below come from one sample, sequenced in a study of cytomegalovirus exposure and HLA in healthy donors. The PCR was carried out with 60 Vbeta primers and 13 Jbeta primers. The protocol was immunoSEQ multiplex PCR, while the TCRdb copy is restricted to in-frame clones and leaves out a portion. The profile shows just over 150,000 clones, about 79% of them singletons. Specimen: PBMCs. These TCRs come from a woman between 50 and 59 years old in good health and CMV-seropositive.

The chain links TRBV11-2 to TRBJ2-1; TRBD2 aligns across 12 bases. CDR1 is SGHAT and CDR2 is FQNNGV in the germline V gene. The CDR3 sequence is 17 residues long. After removal of 6 bases from V and 1 base from J, the junction contained 7 bases not matched to a gene. The CDR3 sequence is CASSRRLAGESYNEQFF. CDR3 nucleotide sequence: TGTGCCAGCAGTCGTAGACTAGCGGGAGAATCCTACAATGAGCAGTTCTTC.

With respect to this clone: At the DNA level, this CDR3 is encoded by other sequences in the same sample as well. The V and J genes are TRBV7-9 and TRBJ1-1, with unresolved D. Trimming stripped 1 base from V and 0 bases from J, with 3 bases between. The CDR3 spans 13 residues. Germline CDR1 reads SEHNR; CDR2 reads FQNEAQ (reference sequence). CDR3 region: CASSLDMNTEAFF. CDR3 coding DNA: TGTGCCAGCAGCTTAGATATGAACACTGAAGCTTTCTTT.

The count of this clone is one. The chain has TRBV9 and TRBJ2-5; 9 bases map to TRBD2. CDR3 length: 14 residues. CDR1 and CDR2 from the germline V gene are SGDLS and YYNGEE. J gave up 5 bases and V 1 base, and 3 bases lay outside the gene matches. The CDR3 here is CASSVRGRGETQYF. Written as DNA, the CDR3 is TGTGCCAGCAGCGTACGCGGGAGGGGTGAGACCCAGTACTTC.

This chain uses TRBV2 with TRBJ2-7, with 8 nucleotides matching TRBD2. CDR1 is SNHLY and CDR2 is FYNNEI in the germline V gene. This CDR3 region has 13 residues. With V trimmed by 8 bases and J by 6 bases, 9 bases remained unmatched. The CDR3 nucleotides read TGTGCCAGCGGGCTAGCGGGTCTCGGCGAGCAGTACTTC. The encoded protein is CASGLAGLGEQYF.